This TCR beta chain derives from a study of blood T cell repertoires in COVID-19. About the research overall: Samples came from the United States, Italy and Spain, spanning acute and convalescent COVID-19.

Per the study methods: It was from reference gene primer amplification that nucleated cell counts were estimated. Repertoires were generated with immunoSEQ multiplex PCR, while TCRdb's copy carries only in-frame clones and drops some. From that table come the V and J calls and clone size; the DNA was used to work out D and trimming. The data hold about 140,000 clones, with about 80% observed a single time. Germline V gene lookup returns CDR1 SGDLS and CDR2 YYNGEE. V shed 4 bases and J 2 bases; nucleotides not matched to a gene: 7. This CDR3 comprises 15 residues. This clone appeared a few times. What was sequenced was peripheral blood. The chain links TRBV9 to TRBJ1-1; 8 bases fit TRBD1. This TCR was sampled from a man aged 60-69 years with acute or convalescent COVID-19. The CDR3 spells CASSPRTGTNTEAFF. CDR3 sequence (DNA): TGTGCCAGCAGCCCCCGGACAGGGACAAACACTGAAGCTTTCTTT. Together with reference TRBV9 and TRBJ1-1, the CDR3 gives the full variable domain: DSGVTQTPKHLITATGQRVTLRCSPRSGDLSVYWYQQSLDQGLQFLIQYYNGEERAKGNILERFSAQQFPDLHSELNLSSLELGDSALYFCASSPRTGTNTEAFFGQGTRLTVV.